The entry below describes one T cell receptor beta chain. What it recognizes is unknown. This entry comes from a study of cytomegalovirus exposure and HLA in healthy donors. The CDR3 length is 15 residues. V was shortened by 3 bases and J by 1 base, with 7 bases between the two germline ends. Germline CDR1 is ENHRY and CDR2 is SYGVKD. Findings of the study overall: Most TCRs appeared rarely, but some public TCRs recurred in many donors. Associated with cytomegalovirus, according to the listing, were around 160 TCR beta chains.

PCR primers comprised 60 Vbeta and 13 Jbeta primers. The authors' processing: Later, tens of millions of unique TCR beta chains were counted in an analysis, and some 9.9 million of them were shared. Some clones are missing from TCRdb's copy, which holds only in-frame ones; the method was immunoSEQ multiplex PCR. V, J and clone size were drawn from that table, and D and trimming were deduced from the DNA. The sample's table shows roughly 120,000 clones. Source material: PBMCs. This sequence originates from a man aged 40-49 years in good health and CMV-seropositive. The chain joins TRBV10-3 to TRBJ2-6, with a possible D match to TRBD1 (6 bases). This chain's CDR3 is CAISDTGSGANVLTF. CDR3 nucleotide sequence: TGTGCCATCAGTGACACAGGGTCTGGGGCCAACGTCCTGACTTTC.